The clone carrying this T cell receptor beta chain was counted many times. The data derive from a study of human T cells and chemical hapten exposure. Across the study: Small volume differences among pooled libraries mainly caused per-sample TCR yield variation.

Time point given: pre-sensitization, week 0. As for treatment: therapeutic diphenylcyclopropenone sensitization with weekly scalp DPC. The V and J ends lost 6 bases and 0 bases respectively, with 19 bases between them. Germline V gene sequence: CDR1 SGHRS, CDR2 YFSETQ. CDR3 size: 17 residues. TCRdb re-analysed the RACE reads in MiXCR, keeping a single row per CDR3 protein. The sample has about 380,000 distinct CDR3 sequences, 5.1% seen once. The V and J genes are TRBV5-1 and TRBJ1-3; D may be TRBD1 (6 bases). This TCR was sampled from a woman aged 45-60 years with alopecia areata. Some clones in this sample may be carry-over from other donors' samples. Specimen: whole blood, collected in connection with sensitization to the hapten diphenylcyclopropenone (DPC). CDR3 in DNA: TGCGCCAGCAAGGCGGGTCGTGGACAGTACTCTGGAAACACCATATATTTT. It yields the protein CASKAGRGQYSGNTIYF.